This TCR beta chain was captured by sequencing in a study of T cells in women clearing cervical HPV infection. The wider study: Case blood was drawn when the lesion was first found; control blood after infection became undetectable. HLA type could not be excluded as a confounder. Notes on the study in general: CIN3+ cases had significantly higher TCR richness than controls; evenness did not differ.

This clone is classed as medium-sized by frequency. Its cognate antigen is unknown. The CDR3 end lies 3 residues beyond the end of the read and is filled in from the germline J gene. Germline V gives CDR1 LNHDA, CDR2 SQIVND (reference sequence). CDR3 length: 20 residues. The ends lost 5 bases at V and 2 bases at J; junction bases unmatched: 17. Some clones are missing from TCRdb's copy, which holds only in-frame ones; the method was immunoSEQ multiplex PCR. The listing contains approximately 12,000 clones. The source is a woman aged 18-69 years with a cervical HPV16 infection that either progressed to CIN3+ or cleared (not recorded which). The V call is TRBV19, the J call TRBJ2-3, with TRBD2 identical over 12 bases. Input material: blood buffy coat. The CDR3 sequence is CASSRPSRLAGVLNTDTQYF. The covered CDR3 bases are TGTGCCAGTAGTCGGCCCTCCCGACTAGCGGGGGTACTTAACACAGATACG.